Presented here are 14 T cell receptor beta chains from one specimen sequenced in a study of shared clonotypes between healthy human individuals. Selected positively for CCR7 and CD45RO-negative, naive CD8 cells excluded terminally differentiated effector memory CD45RA+ cells. Using immunoSEQ multiplex PCR, the repertoire was profiled, and TCRdb retains in-frame clones only, with some absent. Of more than 500,000 clones in the sample, about 95% are singletons; the top ten hold approximately 0.11%. Input material: naive CD8+ T cells sorted from blood. The receptors stem from a woman in her 30s in good health.

This chain joins TRBV15 and TRBJ1-4; a weak D match, TRBD1 (5 bases). CDR3 length equals 19 residues. V lost 0 bases and J lost 0, with 17 bases in between. The germline gives CDR1 LNHNV, CDR2 YYDKDF (reference sequence). The CDR3 DNA reads as TGTGCCACCAGCAGAGATTGGGGCATAGATATTTCAACTAATGAAAAACTGTTTTTT. Translated: CATSRDWGIDISTNEKLFF.

This clone is a singleton in its sample. The chain recombines TRBV6-4 with TRBJ2-7; no reliable D call. The CDR3 contains 15 residues. The V end lost 6 bases, the J end lost 0 bases, and 15 bases lay between the germline ends. Germline V gene data show CDR1 as MRHNA and CDR2 as SNTAGT. This CDR3 reads CASSVGRLPSYEQYF. The CDR3 region has the DNA TGTGCCAGCAGCGTAGGACGGCTACCCTCCTACGAGCAGTACTTC.

This chain connects TRBV5-1 to TRBJ2-7, with a tentative D call TRBD1 (8 bases). V shed 4 bases and J shed 0 bases, with 17 bases lying between them. The CDR3 extends over 16 amino acids. Germline-derived CDR1 and CDR2 are SGHRS and YFSETQ. The CDR3 nucleotides read TGCGCCAGCAGCCTAGGACAGGGCGGGAGCTCCTACGAGCAGTACTTC. It translates to CASSLGQGGSSYEQYF.

The chain recombines TRBV5-6 with TRBJ1-3; D is perhaps TRBD1 (6 bases). Trimming removed 4 bases from V and 0 bases from J, with 14 bases in between. Germline V gene data show CDR1 as SGHDT and CDR2 as YYEEEE. The CDR3 contains 16 residues. The CDR3, as DNA: TGTGCCAGCAGCGCCGGACAGCGCCTCTCTGGAAACACCATATATTTT. Residues: CASSAGQRLSGNTIYF.

The rearrangement uses TRBV28 and TRBJ2-1, with unresolved D. The germline V gene has CDR1 MDHEN and CDR2 SYDVKM. With 2 bases removed from V and 1 base from J, the gap between germline ends came to 12 bases. The CDR3 runs to 16 residues. The CDR3 coding sequence is TGTGCCAGCAGTTTACCCCCCGCTAGGTCCTACAATGAGCAGTTCTTC. Amino acids: CASSLPPARSYNEQFF.

This clone was seen once. The genes are TRBV28 and TRBJ2-4; 9 bases agree with TRBD1. This CDR3 has 14 residues. Germline V gene lookup returns CDR1 MDHEN and CDR2 SYDVKM. V shed 5 bases, J shed 7 bases, and the junction held 6 bases outside the gene matches. The CDR3 sequence: CASSPDRGINIQYF. The CDR3 coding sequence is TGTGCCAGCAGTCCCGACAGGGGGATCAACATTCAGTACTTC.

The chain is built from TRBV18 and TRBJ2-7, with 9 bases that match TRBD2. V gave up 4 bases and J gave up 4 bases; unmatched junction bases: 5. CDR1 and CDR2 (germline): KGHSH, LQKENI. There are 14 residues in the CDR3. Here the CDR3 DNA reads TGTGCCAGCTCACGGGGGACTAGCATGTACGAGCAGTACTTC. Protein sequence: CASSRGTSMYEQYF. Filled out from reference TRBV18 and TRBJ2-7, the complete variable domain reads NAGVMQNPRHLVRRRGQEARLRCSPMKGHSHVYWYRQLPEEGLKFMVYLQKENIIDESGMPKERFSAEFPKEGPSILRIQQVVRGDSAAYFCASSRGTSMYEQYFGPGTRLTVT.

The V and J genes are TRBV11-2 and TRBJ2-3; maybe TRBD2 (6 bases). CDR3 length equals 19 residues. V dropped 0 bases and J dropped 8 bases, with 27 bases sitting between them. Germline V CDR1 and CDR2: SGHAT, FQNNGV. The CDR3, as DNA: TGTGCCAGCAGCTTAGATTTGGCGGGGCCCAGGGTTCAGGCGGGTACGCAGTATTTT. Its translation: CASSLDLAGPRVQAGTQYF.

This clone appeared a single time. V gene TRBV4-2 combines with J gene TRBJ2-7; 8 bases align to TRBD1. Losses at the gene ends were 3 bases for V and 3 bases for J; bases not matched to a gene: 7. CDR3 length equals 15 residues. The germline gives CDR1 LGHNA, CDR2 YNFKEQ. CDR3 sequence reads: CASSHPDRGHYEQYF. In DNA, the CDR3 is TGTGCCAGCAGCCACCCAGACAGGGGCCACTACGAGCAGTACTTC.

J is TRBJ2-1 and V is TRBV4-1; possibly TRBD1 for D (5 bases). Trimming took 2 bases from V and 3 from J, leaving 11 bases between them. This CDR3 has 15 residues. Germline lookup yields CDR1 MGHRA and CDR2 YSYEKL. The CDR3 DNA reads as TGCGCCAGCAGCCAACAGGGATCGATCTACAATGAGCAGTTCTTC. This codes for CASSQQGSIYNEQFF.

The V gene is TRBV5-6, the J gene TRBJ2-1; unclear D gene. V lost 2 bases and J 7 bases, leaving 13 bases between the germline ends. The CDR3 has 14 amino acids. Germline CDR1 SGHDT, CDR2 YYEEEE. The DNA of the CDR3 is TGTGCCAGCAGCTTTTATGGGAACCGGAATGAGCAGTTCTTC. Translated, it gives CASSFYGNRNEQFF.

The CDR3 is CASRDSYTGELFF. The CDR3 DNA follows: TGTGCCAGCAGGGATTCCTACACCGGGGAGCTGTTTTTT. The J gene is TRBJ2-2, the V gene TRBV6-4; D remains ambiguous. The CDR3 runs 13 residues. Germline V gene data show CDR1 as MRHNA and CDR2 as SNTAGT. V was cut by 6 bases and J by 3 bases, with 8 bases left in between.

This chain joins TRBV5-6 and TRBJ2-3, with unresolved D. The CDR3 is 15 amino acids. Germline assignment: CDR1 SGHDT and CDR2 YYEEEE. Between the trimmed V and J ends, which lost 1 base and 2 bases, there was a span of 11 bases. The chain's CDR3 is CASSLKVRDTDTQYF. The CDR3 DNA reads as TGTGCCAGCAGCTTGAAGGTCAGAGACACAGATACGCAGTATTTT.

The CDR3 here is CASSIAGQSNQPQHF. CDR3 DNA sequence: TGTGCCAGTAGTATAGCTGGGCAAAGCAATCAGCCCCAGCATTTT. The chain recombines TRBV19 with TRBJ1-5; no reliable D call. The germline V gene encodes CDR1 LNHDA and CDR2 SQIVND (reference sequence). The CDR3 consists of 15 residues. The V end was cut by 1 base, the J end by 1 base, with 8 bases between. The full variable domain, rest sourced from reference TRBV19 and TRBJ1-5, is DGGITQSPKYLFRKEGQNVTLSCEQNLNHDAMYWYRQDPGQGLRLIYYSQIVNDFQKGDIAEGYSVSREKKESFPLTVTSAQKNPTAFYLCASSIAGQSNQPQHFGDGTRLSIL.